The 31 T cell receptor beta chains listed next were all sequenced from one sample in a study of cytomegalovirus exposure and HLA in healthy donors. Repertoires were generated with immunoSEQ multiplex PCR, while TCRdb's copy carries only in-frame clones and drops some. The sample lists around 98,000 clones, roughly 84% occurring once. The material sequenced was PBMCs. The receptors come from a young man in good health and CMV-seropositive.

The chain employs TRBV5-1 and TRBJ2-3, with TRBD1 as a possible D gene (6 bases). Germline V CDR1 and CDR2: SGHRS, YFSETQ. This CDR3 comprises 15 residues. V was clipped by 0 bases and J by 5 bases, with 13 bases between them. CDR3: CASSLAATGRDTQYF. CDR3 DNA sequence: TGCGCCAGCAGCTTGGCCGCGACAGGACGAGATACGCAGTATTTT.

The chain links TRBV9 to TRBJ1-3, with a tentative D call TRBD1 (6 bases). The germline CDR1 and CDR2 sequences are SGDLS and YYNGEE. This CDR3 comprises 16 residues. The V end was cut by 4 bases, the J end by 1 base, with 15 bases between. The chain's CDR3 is CASSPHTGTSGNTIYF. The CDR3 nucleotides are TGTGCCAGCAGCCCACATACCGGGACATCTGGAAACACCATATATTTT.

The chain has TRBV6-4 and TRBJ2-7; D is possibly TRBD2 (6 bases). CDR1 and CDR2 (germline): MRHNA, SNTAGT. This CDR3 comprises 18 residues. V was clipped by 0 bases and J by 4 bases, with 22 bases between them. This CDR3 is CASSDSTKRGSRGYEQYF. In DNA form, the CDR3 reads TGTGCCAGCAGTGACTCGACGAAGAGGGGATCCCGGGGGTACGAGCAGTACTTC.

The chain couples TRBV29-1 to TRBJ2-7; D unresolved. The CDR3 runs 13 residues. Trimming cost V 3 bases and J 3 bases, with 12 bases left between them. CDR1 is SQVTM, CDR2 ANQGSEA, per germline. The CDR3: CSVEGSADYEQYF. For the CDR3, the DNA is TGCAGCGTTGAGGGCAGTGCCGACTACGAGCAGTACTTC.

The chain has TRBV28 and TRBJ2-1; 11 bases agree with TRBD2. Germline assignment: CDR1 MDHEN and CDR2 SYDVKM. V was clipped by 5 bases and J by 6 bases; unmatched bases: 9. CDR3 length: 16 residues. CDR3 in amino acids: CASSRTGLAGINEQFF. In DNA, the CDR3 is TGTGCCAGCAGTCGAACCGGACTAGCGGGTATCAATGAGCAGTTCTTC.

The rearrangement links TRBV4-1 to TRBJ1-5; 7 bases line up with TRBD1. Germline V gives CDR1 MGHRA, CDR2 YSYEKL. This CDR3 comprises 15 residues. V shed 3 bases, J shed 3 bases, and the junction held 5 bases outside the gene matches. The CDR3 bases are TGCGCCAGCAGCCAGGGGGGACAGCCCAATCAGCCCCAGCATTTT. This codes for CASSQGGQPNQPQHF.

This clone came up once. The CDR3 loop is CASVLGRGSNTEAFF. The CDR3 DNA reads as TGTGCCAGCGTTCTTGGGAGGGGCTCGAACACTGAAGCTTTCTTT. The chain employs TRBV11-1 and TRBJ1-1, with TRBD1 as a possible D gene (5 bases). CDR3 length equals 15 residues. V was trimmed by 8 bases and J by 1 base, leaving 17 bases between them. From germline, CDR1 is SGHAT and CDR2 FQDESV (reference sequence).

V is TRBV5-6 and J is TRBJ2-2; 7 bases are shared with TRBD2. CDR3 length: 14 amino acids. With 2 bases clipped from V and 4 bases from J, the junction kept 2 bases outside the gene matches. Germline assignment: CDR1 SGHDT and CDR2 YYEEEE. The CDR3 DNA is TGTGCCAGCAGCTTCGGCGGGGGCACCGGGGAGCTGTTTTTT. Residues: CASSFGGGTGELFF. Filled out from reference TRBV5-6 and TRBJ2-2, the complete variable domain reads DAGVTQSPTHLIKTRGQQVTLRCSPKSGHDTVSWYQQALGQGPQFIFQYYEEEERQRGNFPDRFSGHQFPNYSSELNVNALLLGDSALYLCASSFGGGTGELFFGEGSRLTVL.

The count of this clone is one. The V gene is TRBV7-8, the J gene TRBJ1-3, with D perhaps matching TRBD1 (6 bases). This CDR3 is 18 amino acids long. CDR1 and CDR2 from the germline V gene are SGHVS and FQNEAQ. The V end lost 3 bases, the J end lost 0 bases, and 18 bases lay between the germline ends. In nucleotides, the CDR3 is TGTGCCAGCAGCTTCTTGACGAGGACAGCCCACTCTGGAAACACCATATATTTT. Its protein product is CASSFLTRTAHSGNTIYF. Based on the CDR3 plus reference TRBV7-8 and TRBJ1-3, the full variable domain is GAGVSQSPRYKVAKRGQDVALRCDPISGHVSLFWYQQALGQGPEFLTYFQNEAQLDKSGLPSDRFFAERPEGSVSTLKIQRTQQEDSAVYLCASSFLTRTAHSGNTIYFGEGSWLTVV.

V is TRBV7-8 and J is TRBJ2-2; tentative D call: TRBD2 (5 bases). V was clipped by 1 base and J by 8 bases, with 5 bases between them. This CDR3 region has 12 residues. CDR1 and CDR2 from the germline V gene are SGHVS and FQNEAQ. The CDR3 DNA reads TGTGCCAGCAGCTTAGGACTAGGGGAGCTGTTTTTT. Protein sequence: CASSLGLGELFF.

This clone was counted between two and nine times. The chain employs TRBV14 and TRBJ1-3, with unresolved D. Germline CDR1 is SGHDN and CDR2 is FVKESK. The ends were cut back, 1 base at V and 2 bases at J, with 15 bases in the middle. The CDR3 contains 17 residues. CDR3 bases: TGTGCCAGCAGCCAAGGGTCAGGTGCATATACTGGAAACACCATATATTTT. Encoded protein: CASSQGSGAYTGNTIYF.

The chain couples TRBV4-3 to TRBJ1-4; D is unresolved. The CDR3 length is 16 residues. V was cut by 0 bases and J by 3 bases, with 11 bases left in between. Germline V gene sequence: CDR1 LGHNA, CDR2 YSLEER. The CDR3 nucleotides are TGCGCCAGCAGCCAAGATTGGGTTAGCGCTAATGAAAAACTGTTTTTT. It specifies CASSQDWVSANEKLFF.

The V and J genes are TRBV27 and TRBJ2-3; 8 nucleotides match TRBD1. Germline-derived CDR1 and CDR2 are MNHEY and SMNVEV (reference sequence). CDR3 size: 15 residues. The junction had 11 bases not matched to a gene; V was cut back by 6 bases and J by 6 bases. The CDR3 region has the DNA TGTGCCAGCAGCCCTCCGACAGGGGTTAGGGATACGCAGTATTTT. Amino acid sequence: CASSPPTGVRDTQYF.

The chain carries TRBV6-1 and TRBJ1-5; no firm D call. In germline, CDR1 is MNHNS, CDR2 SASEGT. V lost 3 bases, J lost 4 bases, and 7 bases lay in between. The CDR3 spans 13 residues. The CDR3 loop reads CASSDFRNQPQHF. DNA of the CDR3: TGTGCCAGCAGTGACTTCAGAAATCAGCCCCAGCATTTT.

Here the CDR3 reads CASSDTTASEAFF. The CDR3 nucleotides read TGCGCCAGCAGTGACACGACAGCTTCTGAAGCTTTCTTT. The rearrangement joins TRBV10-1 to TRBJ1-1; TRBD1 is a possible D gene (5 bases). Per germline, CDR1 WNHNN and CDR2 SYGVQD (reference sequence). The CDR3 extends over 13 amino acids. The V and J ends lost 3 bases and 6 bases respectively, with 11 bases between them.

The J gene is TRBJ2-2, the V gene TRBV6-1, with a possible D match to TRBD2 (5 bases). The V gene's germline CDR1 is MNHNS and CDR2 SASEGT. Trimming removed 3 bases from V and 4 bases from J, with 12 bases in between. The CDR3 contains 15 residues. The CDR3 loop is CASSDSGFFTGELFF. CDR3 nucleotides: TGTGCCAGCAGTGACTCGGGATTTTTCACCGGGGAGCTGTTTTTT.

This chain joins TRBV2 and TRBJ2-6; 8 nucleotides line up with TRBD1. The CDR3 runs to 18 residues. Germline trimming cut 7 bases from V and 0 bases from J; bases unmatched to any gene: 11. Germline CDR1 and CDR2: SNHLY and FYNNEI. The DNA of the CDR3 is TGTGCCAGCATCGGGTACGGGACAGGCACCTCTGGGGCCAACGTCCTGACTTTC. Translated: CASIGYGTGTSGANVLTF. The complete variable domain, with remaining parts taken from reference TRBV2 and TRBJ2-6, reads EPEVTQTPSHQVTQMGQEVILRCVPISNHLYFYWYRQILGQKVEFLVSFYNNEISEKSEIFDDQFSVERPDGSNFTLKIRSTKLEDSAMYFCASIGYGTGTSGANVLTFGAGSRLTVL.

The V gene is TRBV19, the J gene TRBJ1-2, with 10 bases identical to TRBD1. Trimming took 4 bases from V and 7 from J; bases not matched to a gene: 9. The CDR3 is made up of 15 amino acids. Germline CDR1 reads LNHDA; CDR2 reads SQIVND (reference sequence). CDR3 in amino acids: CASSTGGTGDFGYTF. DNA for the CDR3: TGTGCCAGTAGTACAGGCGGGACAGGGGATTTTGGCTACACCTTC.

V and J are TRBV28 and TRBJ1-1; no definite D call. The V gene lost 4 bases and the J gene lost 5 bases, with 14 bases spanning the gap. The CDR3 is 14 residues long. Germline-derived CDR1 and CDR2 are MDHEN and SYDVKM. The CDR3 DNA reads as TGTGCCAGCAGTTCCGTTCTATGGGCTACTGAAGCTTTCTTT. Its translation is CASSSVLWATEAFF.

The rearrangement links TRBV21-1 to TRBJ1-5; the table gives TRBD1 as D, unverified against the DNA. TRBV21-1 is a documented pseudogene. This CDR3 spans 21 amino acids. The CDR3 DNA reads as TGTGCCAGCAGCAAATGTACCGAAGGGGACAGGGTCTTTCATAGCAATCAGCCCCAGCATTTT. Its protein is CASSKCTEGDRVFHSNQPQHF.

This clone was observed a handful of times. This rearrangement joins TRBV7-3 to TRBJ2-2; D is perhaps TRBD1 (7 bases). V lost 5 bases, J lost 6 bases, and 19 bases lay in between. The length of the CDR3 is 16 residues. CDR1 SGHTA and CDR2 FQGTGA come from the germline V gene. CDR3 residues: CASSATAQGGAGELFF. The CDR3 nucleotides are TGTGCCAGCAGCGCAACGGCCCAGGGGGGTGCCGGGGAGCTGTTTTTT. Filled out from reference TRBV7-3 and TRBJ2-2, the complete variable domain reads GAGVSQTPSNKVTEKGKYVELRCDPISGHTALYWYRQSLGQGPEFLIYFQGTGAADDSGLPNDRFFAVRPEGSVSTLKIQRTERGDSAVYLCASSATAQGGAGELFFGEGSRLTVL.

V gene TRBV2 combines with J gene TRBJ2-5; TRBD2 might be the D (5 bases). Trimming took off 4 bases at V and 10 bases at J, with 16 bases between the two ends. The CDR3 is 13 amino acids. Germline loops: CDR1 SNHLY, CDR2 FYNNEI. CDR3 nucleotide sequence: TGTGCCAGCAGTGTTACCCCCGCTCGGGACCAGTACTTC. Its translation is CASSVTPARDQYF.

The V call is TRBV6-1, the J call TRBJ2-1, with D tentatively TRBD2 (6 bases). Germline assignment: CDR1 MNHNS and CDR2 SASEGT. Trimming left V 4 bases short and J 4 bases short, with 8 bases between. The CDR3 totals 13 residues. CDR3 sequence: CASSGEAYNEQFF. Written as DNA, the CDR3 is TGTGCCAGCAGTGGGGAGGCTTACAATGAGCAGTTCTTC.

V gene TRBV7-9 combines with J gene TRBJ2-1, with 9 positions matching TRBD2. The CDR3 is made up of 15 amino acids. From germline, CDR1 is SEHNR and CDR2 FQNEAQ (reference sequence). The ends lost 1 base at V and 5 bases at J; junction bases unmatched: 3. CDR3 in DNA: TGTGCCAGCAGCTTAGTCCAGCGGGGGGACAATGAGCAGTTCTTC. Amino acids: CASSLVQRGDNEQFF.

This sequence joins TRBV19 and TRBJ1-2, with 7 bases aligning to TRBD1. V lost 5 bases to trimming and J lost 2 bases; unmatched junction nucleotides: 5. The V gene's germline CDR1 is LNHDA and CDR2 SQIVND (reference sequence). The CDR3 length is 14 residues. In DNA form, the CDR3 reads TGTGCCAGTAGTCTAGGGACAGTAAACTATGGCTACACCTTC. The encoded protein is CASSLGTVNYGYTF.

CDR3 loop: CASRPPSAGELFF. DNA of the CDR3: TGTGCCAGCAGGCCGCCCAGCGCCGGGGAGCTGTTTTTT. The chain combines TRBV7-2 with TRBJ2-2; D call uncertain. The germline CDR1 and CDR2 sequences are SGHTA and FQGNSA. The CDR3 extends over 13 amino acids. V dropped 6 bases and J dropped 6 bases, with 11 bases sitting between them.

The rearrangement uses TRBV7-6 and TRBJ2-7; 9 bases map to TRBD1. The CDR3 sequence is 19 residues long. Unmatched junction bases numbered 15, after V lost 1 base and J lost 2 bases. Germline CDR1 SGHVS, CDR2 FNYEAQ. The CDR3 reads CASSLVRPAWDRVAYEQYF. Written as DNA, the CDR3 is TGTGCCAGCAGCTTAGTGCGGCCCGCGTGGGACAGGGTGGCCTACGAGCAGTACTTC.

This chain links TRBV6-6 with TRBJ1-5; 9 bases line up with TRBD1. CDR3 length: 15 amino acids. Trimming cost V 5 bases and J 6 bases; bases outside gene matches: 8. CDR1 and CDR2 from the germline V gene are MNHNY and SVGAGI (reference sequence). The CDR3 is CASSRFGTGFQPQHF. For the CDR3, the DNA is TGTGCCAGCAGTCGTTTCGGGACAGGGTTTCAGCCCCAGCATTTT.

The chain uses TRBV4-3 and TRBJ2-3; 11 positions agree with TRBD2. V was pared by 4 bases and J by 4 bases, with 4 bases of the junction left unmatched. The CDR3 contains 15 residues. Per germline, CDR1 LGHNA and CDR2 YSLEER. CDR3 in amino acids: CASSPSLAGADTQYF. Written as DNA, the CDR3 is TGCGCCAGCAGCCCCTCACTAGCGGGGGCAGATACGCAGTATTTT.

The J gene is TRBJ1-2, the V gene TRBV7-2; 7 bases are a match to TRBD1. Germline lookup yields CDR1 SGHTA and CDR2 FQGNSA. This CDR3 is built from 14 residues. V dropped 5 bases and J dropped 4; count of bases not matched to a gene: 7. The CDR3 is CASSKYPGGYGYTF. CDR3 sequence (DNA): TGTGCCAGCAGCAAATACCCAGGGGGCTATGGCTACACCTTC.

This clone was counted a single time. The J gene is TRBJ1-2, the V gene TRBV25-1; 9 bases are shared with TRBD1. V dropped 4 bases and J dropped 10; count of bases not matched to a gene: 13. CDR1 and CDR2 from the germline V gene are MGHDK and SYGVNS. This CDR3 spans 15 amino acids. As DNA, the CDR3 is TGTGCCAGCAGTGGTCGGGGGACAGGGTCTCGGGACTACACCTTC. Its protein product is CASSGRGTGSRDYTF.